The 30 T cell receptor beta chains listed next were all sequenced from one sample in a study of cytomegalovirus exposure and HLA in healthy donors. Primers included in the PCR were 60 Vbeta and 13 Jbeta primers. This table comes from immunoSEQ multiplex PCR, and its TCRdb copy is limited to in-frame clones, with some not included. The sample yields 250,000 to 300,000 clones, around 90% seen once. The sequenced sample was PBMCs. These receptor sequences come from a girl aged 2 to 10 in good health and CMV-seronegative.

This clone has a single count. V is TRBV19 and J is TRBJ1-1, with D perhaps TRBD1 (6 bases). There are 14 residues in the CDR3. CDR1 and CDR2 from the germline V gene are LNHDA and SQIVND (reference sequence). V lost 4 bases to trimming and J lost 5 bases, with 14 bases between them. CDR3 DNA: TGTGCCAGTAGTACCGGGACAACCTATACTGAAGCTTTCTTT. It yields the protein CASSTGTTYTEAFF.

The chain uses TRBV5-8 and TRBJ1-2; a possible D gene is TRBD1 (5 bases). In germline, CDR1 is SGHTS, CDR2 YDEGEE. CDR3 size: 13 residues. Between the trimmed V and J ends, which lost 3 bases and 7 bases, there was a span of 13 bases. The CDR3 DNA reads TGTGCCAGCAGCTCACGGTCGGGGGTTGGCTACACCTTC. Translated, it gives CASSSRSGVGYTF.

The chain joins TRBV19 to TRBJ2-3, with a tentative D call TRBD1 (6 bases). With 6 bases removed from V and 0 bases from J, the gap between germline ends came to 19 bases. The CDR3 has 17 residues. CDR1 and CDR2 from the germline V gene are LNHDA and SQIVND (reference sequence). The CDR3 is CASSPLGSGASTDTQYF. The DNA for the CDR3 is TGTGCCAGTAGCCCCTTGGGATCAGGGGCTAGCACAGATACGCAGTATTTT. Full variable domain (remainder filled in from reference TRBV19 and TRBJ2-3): DGGITQSPKYLFRKEGQNVTLSCEQNLNHDAMYWYRQDPGQGLRLIYYSQIVNDFQKGDIAEGYSVSREKKESFPLTVTSAQKNPTAFYLCASSPLGSGASTDTQYFGPGTRLTVL.

The CDR3 DNA sequence: TGTGCCAGCAGCTTCAGTCGCCTCCTTGATACGCAGTATTTT. Translation: CASSFSRLLDTQYF. This chain uses TRBV11-3 with TRBJ2-3; D call uncertain. Trimming cost V 3 bases and J 6 bases, with 13 bases left between them. Germline CDR1 and CDR2: SGHNT and YENEEA. This CDR3 is 14 amino acids long.

CDR3 nucleotides: TGTGCCAGCAGCTTAAGGACAGGGGAGTACGAGCAGTACTTC. Its protein is CASSLRTGEYEQYF. The V and J genes are TRBV11-2 and TRBJ2-7; TRBD1 matches at 9 bases. V dropped 2 bases and J dropped 4; count of bases not matched to a gene: 3. Germline V gene lookup returns CDR1 SGHAT and CDR2 FQNNGV. The CDR3 covers 14 residues.

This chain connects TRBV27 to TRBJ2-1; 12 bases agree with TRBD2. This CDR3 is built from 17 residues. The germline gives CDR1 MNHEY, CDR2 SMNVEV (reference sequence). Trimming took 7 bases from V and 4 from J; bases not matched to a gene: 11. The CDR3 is CASTPRDGLAGYNEQFF. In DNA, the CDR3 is TGTGCCAGCACCCCTAGGGATGGACTAGCGGGATACAATGAGCAGTTCTTC.

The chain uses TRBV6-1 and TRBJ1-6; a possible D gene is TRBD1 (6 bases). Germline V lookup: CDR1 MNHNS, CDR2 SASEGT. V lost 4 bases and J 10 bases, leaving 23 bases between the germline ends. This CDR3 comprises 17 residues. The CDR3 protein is CASSGKGQHGGYSPLHF. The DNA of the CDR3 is TGTGCCAGCAGTGGAAAGGGCCAGCATGGGGGCTACTCACCCCTCCACTTT.

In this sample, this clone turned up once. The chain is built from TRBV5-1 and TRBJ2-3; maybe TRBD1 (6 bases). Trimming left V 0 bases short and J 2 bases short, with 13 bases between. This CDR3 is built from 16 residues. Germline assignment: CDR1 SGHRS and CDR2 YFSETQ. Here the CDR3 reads CASSLERDTFTDTQYF. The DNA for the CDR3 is TGCGCCAGCAGCTTGGAACGGGACACTTTCACAGATACGCAGTATTTT.

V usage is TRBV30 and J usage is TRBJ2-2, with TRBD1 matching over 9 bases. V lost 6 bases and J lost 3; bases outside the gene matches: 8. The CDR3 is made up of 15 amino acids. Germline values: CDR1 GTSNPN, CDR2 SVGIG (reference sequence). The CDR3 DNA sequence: TGTGCCTGTACAGAGGACAGGGGCTACACCGGGGAGCTGTTTTTT. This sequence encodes CACTEDRGYTGELFF.

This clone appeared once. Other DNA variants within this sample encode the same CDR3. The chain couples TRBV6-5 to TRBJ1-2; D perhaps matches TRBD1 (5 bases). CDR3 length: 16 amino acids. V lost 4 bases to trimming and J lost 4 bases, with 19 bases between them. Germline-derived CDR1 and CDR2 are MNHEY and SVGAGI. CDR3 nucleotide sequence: TGTGCCAGCAGTTCCGGGTTCAATAGGGGCCTCTATGGCTACACCTTC. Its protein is CASSSGFNRGLYGYTF.

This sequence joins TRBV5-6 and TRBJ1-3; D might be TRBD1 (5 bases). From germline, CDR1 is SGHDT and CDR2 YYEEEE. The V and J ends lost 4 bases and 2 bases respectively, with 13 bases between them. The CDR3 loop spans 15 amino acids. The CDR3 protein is CASSDRRTPGNTIYF. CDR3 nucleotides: TGTGCCAGCAGCGACCGACGGACACCTGGAAACACCATATATTTT.

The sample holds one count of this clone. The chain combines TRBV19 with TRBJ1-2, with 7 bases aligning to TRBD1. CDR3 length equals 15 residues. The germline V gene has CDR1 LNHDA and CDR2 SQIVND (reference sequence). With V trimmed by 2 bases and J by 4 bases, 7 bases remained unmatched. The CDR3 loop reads CASSINTGDPYGYTF. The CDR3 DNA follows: TGTGCCAGTAGTATAAATACAGGGGACCCCTATGGCTACACCTTC.

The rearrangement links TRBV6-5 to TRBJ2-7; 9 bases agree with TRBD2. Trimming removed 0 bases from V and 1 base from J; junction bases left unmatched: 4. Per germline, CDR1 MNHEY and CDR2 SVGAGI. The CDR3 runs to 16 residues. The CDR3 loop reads CASSYSASGASYEQYF. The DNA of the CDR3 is TGTGCCAGCAGTTACTCGGCTAGCGGGGCATCCTACGAGCAGTACTTC.

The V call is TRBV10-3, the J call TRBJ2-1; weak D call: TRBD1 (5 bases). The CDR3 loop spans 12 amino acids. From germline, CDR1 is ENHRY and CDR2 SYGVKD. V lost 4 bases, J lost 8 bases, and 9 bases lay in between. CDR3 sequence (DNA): TGTGCCATCAGTGGAGACAGCGATGAGCAGTTCTTC. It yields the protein CAISGDSDEQFF.

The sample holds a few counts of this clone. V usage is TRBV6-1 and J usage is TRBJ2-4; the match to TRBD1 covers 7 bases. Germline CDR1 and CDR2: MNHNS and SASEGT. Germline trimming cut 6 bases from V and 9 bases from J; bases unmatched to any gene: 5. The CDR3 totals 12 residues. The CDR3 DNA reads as TGTGCCAGCAGCCAGGGGGTCGGCATTCAGTACTTC. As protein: CASSQGVGIQYF.

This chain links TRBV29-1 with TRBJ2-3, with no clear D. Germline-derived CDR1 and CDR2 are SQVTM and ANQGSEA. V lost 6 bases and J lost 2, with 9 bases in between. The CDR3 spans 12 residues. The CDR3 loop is CSVQLYTDTQYF. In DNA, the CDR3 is TGCAGCGTACAGCTTTACACAGATACGCAGTATTTT.

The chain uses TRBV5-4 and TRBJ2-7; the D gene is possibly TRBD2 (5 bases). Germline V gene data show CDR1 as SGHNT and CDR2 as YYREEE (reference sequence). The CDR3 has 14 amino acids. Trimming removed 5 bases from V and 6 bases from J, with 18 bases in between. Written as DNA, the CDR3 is TGTGCCAGCAGTTATGGACTCACTCCGGGCGAGCAGTACTTC. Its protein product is CASSYGLTPGEQYF.

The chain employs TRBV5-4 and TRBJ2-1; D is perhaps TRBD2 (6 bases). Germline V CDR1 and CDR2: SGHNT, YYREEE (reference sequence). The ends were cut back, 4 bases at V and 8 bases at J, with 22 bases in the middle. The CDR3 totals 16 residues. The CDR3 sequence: CASSVWGVSGVDEQFF. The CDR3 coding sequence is TGTGCCAGCAGCGTGTGGGGTGTCTCGGGGGTCGATGAGCAGTTCTTC.

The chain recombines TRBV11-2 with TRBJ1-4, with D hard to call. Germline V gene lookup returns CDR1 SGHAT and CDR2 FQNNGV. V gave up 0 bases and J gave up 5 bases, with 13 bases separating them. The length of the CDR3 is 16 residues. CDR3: CASSLDIREQNEKLFF. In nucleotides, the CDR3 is TGTGCCAGCAGCTTAGATATACGGGAACAAAATGAAAAACTGTTTTTT.

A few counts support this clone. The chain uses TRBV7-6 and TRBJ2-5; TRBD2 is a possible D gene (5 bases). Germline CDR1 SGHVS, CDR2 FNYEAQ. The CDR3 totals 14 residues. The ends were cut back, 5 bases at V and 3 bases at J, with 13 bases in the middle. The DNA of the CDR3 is TGTGCCAGCAGCCCCCGCCCCGGGAAAGAGACCCAGTACTTC. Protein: CASSPRPGKETQYF.

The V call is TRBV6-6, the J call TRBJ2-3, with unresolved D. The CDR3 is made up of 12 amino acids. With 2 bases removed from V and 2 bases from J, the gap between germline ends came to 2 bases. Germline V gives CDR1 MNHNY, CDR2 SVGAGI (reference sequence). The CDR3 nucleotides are TGTGCCAGCAGTTACCTCACAGATACGCAGTATTTT. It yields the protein CASSYLTDTQYF.

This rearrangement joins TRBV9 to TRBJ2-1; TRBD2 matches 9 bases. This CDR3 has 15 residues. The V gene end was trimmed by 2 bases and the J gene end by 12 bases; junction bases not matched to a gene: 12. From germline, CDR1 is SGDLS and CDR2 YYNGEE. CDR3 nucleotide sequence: TGTGCCAGCAGCGTGGAAGAGCGGGGGGCCCGCGGGCAGTTCTTC. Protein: CASSVEERGARGQFF.

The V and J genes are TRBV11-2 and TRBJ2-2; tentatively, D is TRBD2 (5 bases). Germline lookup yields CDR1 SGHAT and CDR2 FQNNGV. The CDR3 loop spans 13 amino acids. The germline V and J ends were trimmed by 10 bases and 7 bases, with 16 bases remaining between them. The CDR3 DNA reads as TGTGCCACCATCGGACTGGGCTACGGGGAGCTGTTTTTT. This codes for CATIGLGYGELFF.

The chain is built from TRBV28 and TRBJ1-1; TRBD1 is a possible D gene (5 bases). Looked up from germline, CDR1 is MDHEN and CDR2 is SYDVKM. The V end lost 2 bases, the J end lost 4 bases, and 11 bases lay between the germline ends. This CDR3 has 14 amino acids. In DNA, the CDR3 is TGTGCCAGCAGTTTAGGTGGGGCCAGCACTGAAGCTTTCTTT. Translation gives CASSLGGASTEAFF. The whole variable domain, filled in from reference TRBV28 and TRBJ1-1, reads DVKVTQSSRYLVKRTGEKVFLECVQDMDHENMFWYRQDPGLGLRLIYFSYDVKMKEKGDIPEGYSVSREKKERFSLILESASTNQTSMYLCASSLGGASTEAFFGQGTRLTVV.

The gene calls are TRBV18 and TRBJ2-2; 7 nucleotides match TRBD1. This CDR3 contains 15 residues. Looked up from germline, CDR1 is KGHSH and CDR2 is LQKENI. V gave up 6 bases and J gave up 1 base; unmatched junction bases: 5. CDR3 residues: CASSPRTGNTGELFF. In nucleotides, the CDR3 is TGTGCCAGCTCCCCCAGGACAGGGAACACCGGGGAGCTGTTTTTT.

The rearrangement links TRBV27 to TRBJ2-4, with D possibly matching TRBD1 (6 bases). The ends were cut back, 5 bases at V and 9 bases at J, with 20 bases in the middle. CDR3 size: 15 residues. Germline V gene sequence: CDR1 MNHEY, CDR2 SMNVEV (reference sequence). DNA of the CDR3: TGTGCCAGCAGTCCGGAAGGGGGAGATGGGGGCATTCAGTACTTC. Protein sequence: CASSPEGGDGGIQYF.

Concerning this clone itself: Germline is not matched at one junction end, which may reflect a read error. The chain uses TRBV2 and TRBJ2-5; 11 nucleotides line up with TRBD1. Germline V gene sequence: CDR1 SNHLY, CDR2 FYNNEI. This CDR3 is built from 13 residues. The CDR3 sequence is CAGRGQGAGTQYF. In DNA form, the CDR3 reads TGTGCCGGCAGAGGACAGGGGGCCGGGACCCAGTACTTC.

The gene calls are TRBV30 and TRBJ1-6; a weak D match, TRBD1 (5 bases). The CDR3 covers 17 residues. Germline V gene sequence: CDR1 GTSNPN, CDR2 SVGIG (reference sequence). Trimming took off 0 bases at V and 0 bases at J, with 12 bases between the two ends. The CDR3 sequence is CAWSVHRTSSYNSPLHF. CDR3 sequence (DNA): TGTGCCTGGAGTGTACACAGGACAAGCTCCTATAATTCACCCCTCCACTTT.

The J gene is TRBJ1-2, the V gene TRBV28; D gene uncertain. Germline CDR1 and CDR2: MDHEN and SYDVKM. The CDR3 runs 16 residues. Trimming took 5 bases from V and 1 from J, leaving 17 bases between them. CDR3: CASSPPFGEVNYGYTF. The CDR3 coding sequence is TGTGCCAGCAGTCCCCCATTCGGGGAGGTTAACTATGGCTACACCTTC.

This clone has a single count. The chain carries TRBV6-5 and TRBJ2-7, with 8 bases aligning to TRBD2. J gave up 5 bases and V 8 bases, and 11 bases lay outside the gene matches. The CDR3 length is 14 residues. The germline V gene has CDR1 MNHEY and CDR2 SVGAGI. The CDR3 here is CASGLSGSGNEQYF. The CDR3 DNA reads TGTGCCAGCGGGTTGTCAGGTAGCGGGAACGAGCAGTACTTC.